This TCR beta chain was found in a study of shared clonotypes between healthy human individuals. Terminally differentiated effector memory CD45RA+ cells were excluded from the naive CD8 cells, which were CD45RO-negative and positively selected for CCR7. Repertoires were generated with immunoSEQ multiplex PCR, while TCRdb's copy carries only in-frame clones and drops some. The sample lists 2 million or so clones; about 95% were seen once. The CDR3 is 17 residues long. Trimming removed 3 bases at V and 0 bases at J, with 16 bases between. The germline gives CDR1 SGHVS, CDR2 FNYEAQ. V and J are TRBV7-6 and TRBJ2-3; TRBD2 might be the D (5 bases). The material sequenced was naive CD8+ T cells sorted from blood. The TCR originated in a man aged 18 to 29 in good health. In DNA, the CDR3 is TGTGCCAGCAGCTTCTACTCAGGACTGGCGAGCACAGATACGCAGTATTTT. Amino acid sequence: CASSFYSGLASTDTQYF.